Listed here are 17 T cell receptor beta chains from one sample, sequenced in a study of CD8+CD57+ T cells in acquired aplastic anemia. Sequencing involved patients with CD8+CD57+ cell expansion previously shown by flow cytometry. Profiles of TCR beta VDJ and CDR3 were generated from a genomic DNA template. TCRdb fed the reads into MiXCR, producing one record per CDR3 protein. This table holds fewer than 250,000 distinct CDR3 sequences, more than 45% found once. Specimen: sorted CD4+, CD8+, or CD8+CD57+ T cells (not recorded which) from PBMCs. These receptor sequences come from a human donor with aplastic anemia.

The chain employs TRBV2 and TRBJ2-3, with 12 bases identical to TRBD2. This CDR3 has 17 amino acids. Germline V CDR1 and CDR2: SNHLY, FYNNEI. V dropped 8 bases and J dropped 0; count of bases not matched to a gene: 9. Written as DNA, the CDR3 is TGTGCCAGCTTTCAAGCGGGGACTAGCGGGAGCACAGATACGCAGTATTTT. It specifies CASFQAGTSGSTDTQYF.

This clonotype was recorded many times. The chain uses TRBV19 and TRBJ2-6; a weak D match, TRBD1 (6 bases). V lost 7 bases to trimming and J lost 0 bases, with 16 bases between them. Per the germline V gene, CDR1 is LNHDA and CDR2 is SQIVND (reference sequence). The CDR3 is made up of 17 amino acids. This chain's CDR3 is CASTRQVFDSGANVLTF. The CDR3 DNA follows: TGTGCCAGTACAAGACAGGTTTTTGACTCTGGGGCCAACGTCCTGACTTTC.

This clonotype was seen many times. The chain carries TRBV9 and TRBJ1-2; D is unresolved. Germline lookup yields CDR1 SGDLS and CDR2 YYNGEE. V was shortened by 3 bases and J by 8 bases, with 8 bases between the two germline ends. CDR3 length equals 11 residues. The CDR3 bases are TGTGCCAGCAGCGGTCCGTGGGGCTACACCTTC. Its protein is CASSGPWGYTF.

J is TRBJ1-2 and V is TRBV29-1, with 8 positions matching TRBD1. Per the germline V gene, CDR1 is SQVTM and CDR2 is ANQGSEA. V lost 8 bases, J lost 7 bases, and 6 bases stayed unmatched. This CDR3 comprises 11 residues. CDR3 coding DNA: TGCAGCATTCAGGGGGCTGGTGGCTACACCTTC. Translating it yields CSIQGAGGYTF.

As concerns this clonotype: This clone may be a read error of a much larger clone one base away. This CDR3 reads CASGWGQGNTEAFF. DNA of the CDR3: TGTGCCAGCGGTTGGGGACAGGGGAACACTGAAGCTTTCTTT. The chain links TRBV6-5 to TRBJ1-1, with 9 bases fitting TRBD1. This CDR3 has 14 residues. CDR1 MNHEY and CDR2 SVGAGI come from the germline V gene. The trim removed 8 bases at V and 1 base at J, leaving 5 bases unmatched.

This clonotype was seen many times. The chain uses TRBV7-2 and TRBJ2-2; weak D call: TRBD2 (6 bases). The CDR3 totals 14 residues. The germline V and J ends were trimmed by 5 bases and 6 bases, with 13 bases remaining between them. The germline V gene has CDR1 SGHTA and CDR2 FQGNSA. The CDR3 DNA is TGTGCCAGCAGCCAGGGACGGAGGGCCGGGGAGCTGTTTTTT. Translation gives CASSQGRRAGELFF.

Comments on this clonotype: Given a much more abundant clone one base away, this may be a read error. The CDR3: CASGLSLYPGELFF. The CDR3 DNA follows: TGTGCCAGCGGCTTATCGTTGTATCCCGGGGAGCTGTTTTTT. The chain has TRBV5-6 and TRBJ2-2; no firm D call. The CDR3 extends over 14 amino acids. Germline CDR1 SGHDT, CDR2 YYEEEE. The full variable domain, rest sourced from reference TRBV5-6 and TRBJ2-2, is DAGVTQSPTHLIKTRGQQVTLRCSPKSGHDTVSWYQQALGQGPQFIFQYYEEEERQRGNFPDRFSGHQFPNYSSELNVNALLLGDSALYLCASGLSLYPGELFFGEGSRLTVL.

The chain combines TRBV2 with TRBJ2-1, with TRBD1 as a possible D gene (5 bases). There are 13 residues in the CDR3. The germline CDR1 and CDR2 sequences are SNHLY and FYNNEI. V lost 8 bases to trimming and J lost 5 bases, with 13 bases between them. This CDR3 is CASGGWTNNEQFF. CDR3 DNA: TGTGCCAGCGGTGGGTGGACAAACAATGAGCAGTTCTTC.

V usage is TRBV2 and J usage is TRBJ2-5; possibly TRBD2 for D (6 bases). The CDR3 spans 13 residues. The ends were cut back, 4 bases at V and 3 bases at J, with 9 bases in the middle. Germline-derived CDR1 and CDR2 are SNHLY and FYNNEI. The CDR3 loop reads CASSGRTKETQYF. DNA of the CDR3: TGTGCCAGCAGTGGGCGGACTAAAGAGACCCAGTACTTC.

Regarding this clonotype: Given a much more abundant clone one base away, this may be a read error. The V call is TRBV4-3, the J call TRBJ2-3, with 7 bases lining up with TRBD1. The CDR3 is 15 residues long. The V gene end was trimmed by 1 base and the J gene end by 0 bases; junction bases not matched to a gene: 1. CDR1 LGHNA and CDR2 YSLEER come from the germline V gene. The CDR3 loop reads CASSQVGQSTDTQYF. The CDR3 region has the DNA TGCGCCAGCAGCCAAGTGGGACAGAGCACAGATACGCAGTATTTT.

The rearrangement uses TRBV14 and TRBJ2-5, with D hard to call. CDR3 size: 12 residues. CDR1 is SGHDN and CDR2 is FVKESK in the germline V gene. Deletions cut 6 bases from V and 3 bases from J, with 8 bases between. CDR3 loop: CASRGMEETQYF. The CDR3 nucleotides are TGTGCCAGCAGAGGTATGGAAGAGACCCAGTACTTC.

This chain uses TRBV29-1 with TRBJ2-5; D may be TRBD1 (6 bases). The V gene lost 7 bases and the J gene lost 5 bases, with 17 bases spanning the gap. The CDR3 length is 13 residues. The germline V gene has CDR1 SQVTM and CDR2 ANQGSEA. The CDR3 DNA reads TGCAGCGGCCGGGACACCCCCTCGGAGACCCAGTACTTC. Protein: CSGRDTPSETQYF.

The chain is built from TRBV15 and TRBJ2-7; possible D gene TRBD2, 6 bases. The germline CDR1 and CDR2 sequences are LNHNV and YYDKDF (reference sequence). The length of the CDR3 is 13 residues. The V and J ends lost 2 bases and 6 bases respectively, with 11 bases between them. The CDR3 here is CATSRTGVREQYF. The CDR3 DNA follows: TGTGCCACCAGCAGAACGGGGGTACGCGAGCAGTACTTC.

A note on this clonotype: A read error is likely, as this CDR3 ends without the conserved phenylalanine or tryptophan. The DNA is omitted, as the CDR3 cannot be located on it reliably, and the CDR3 follows TCRdb's listing. The V gene is TRBV2, the J gene TRBJ1-1. The CDR3 spans 9 residues, counting both ends. The germline CDR1 and CDR2 sequences are SNHLY and FYNNEI. CDR3 residues: CASSGSPPS.

This clonotype was observed a few times. This chain connects TRBV30 to TRBJ2-1; 9 nucleotides align to TRBD2. The V gene end was trimmed by 4 bases and the J gene end by 6 bases; junction bases not matched to a gene: 16. This CDR3 has 17 residues. In germline, CDR1 is GTSNPN, CDR2 SVGIG (reference sequence). The DNA for the CDR3 is TGTGCCTGGAATCGCGCGCTACCGGGGACTAGCCTCAATGAGCAGTTCTTC. Its protein is CAWNRALPGTSLNEQFF.

This chain joins TRBV5-1 and TRBJ2-3, with TRBD1 as a possible D gene (6 bases). Trimming stripped 2 bases from V and 1 base from J, with 11 bases between. The CDR3 contains 15 residues. Germline V lookup: CDR1 SGHRS, CDR2 YFSETQ. The CDR3: CASSLTRGGTDTQYF. Here the CDR3 DNA reads TGCGCCAGCAGCTTAACCAGGGGAGGCACAGATACGCAGTATTTT.

The genes are TRBV2 and TRBJ1-1; D gene uncertain. Germline lookup yields CDR1 SNHLY and CDR2 FYNNEI. Trimming removed 1 base from V and 9 bases from J, with 15 bases in between. The CDR3 has 14 residues. The CDR3 loop is CASSEGRIRLKAFF. In DNA, the CDR3 is TGTGCCAGCAGTGAAGGCCGAATAAGGTTGAAAGCTTTCTTT.